These 30 T cell receptor beta chains were sequenced from one sample in a study of CD8 T cells in ankylosing spondylitis. Using its own MiXCR run on the 5' RACE reads, TCRdb lists one record per CDR3 protein. This table has about 350,000 distinct CDR3 sequences, approximately 22% appearing once. Material for sequencing was blood, either unsorted or a sorted T cell fraction (not recorded which). These TCRs come from a male donor with ankylosing spondylitis or in good health (not recorded which).

This clonotype was found a few times. V usage is TRBV19 and J usage is TRBJ2-1, with D perhaps matching TRBD1 or TRBD2 (5 bases each). The germline CDR1 and CDR2 sequences are LNHDA and SQIVND (reference sequence). The CDR3 covers 17 residues. V lost 8 bases and J lost 0, with 20 bases in between. CDR3 DNA sequence: TGTGCCAGTGGGGTCCTGGGACCAGCTAGCTCCTACAATGAGCAGTTCTTC. It codes for CASGVLGPASSYNEQFF. The full variable domain, with the rest looked up from reference TRBV19 and TRBJ2-1, is DGGITQSPKYLFRKEGQNVTLSCEQNLNHDAMYWYRQDPGQGLRLIYYSQIVNDFQKGDIAEGYSVSREKKESFPLTVTSAQKNPTAFYLCASGVLGPASSYNEQFFGPGTRLTVL.

Many counts were recorded for this clonotype. The rearrangement joins TRBV7-9 to TRBJ2-7; TRBD1 might be the D (6 bases). Per germline, CDR1 SEHNR and CDR2 FQNEAQ (reference sequence). Trimming removed 5 bases from V and 2 bases from J, with 10 bases in between. CDR3 length: 13 amino acids. The CDR3 sequence is CASSGDRTYEQYF. The DNA for the CDR3 is TGTGCCAGCAGCGGTGACAGGACCTACGAGCAGTACTTC.

This clonotype was picked up a small number of times. The chain is built from TRBV12-3 or TRBV12-4 and TRBJ2-6; no reliable D call. The CDR3 totals 15 residues. The V and J ends lost 5 bases and 2 bases respectively, with 10 bases between them. The CDR3 sequence: CASSPPAAGANVLTF. Written as DNA, the CDR3 is TGTGCCAGCAGTCCCCCGGCGGCTGGGGCCAACGTCCTGACTTTC.

This clonotype turned up a few times. The rearrangement joins TRBV7-9 to TRBJ1-1; the match to TRBD1 covers 8 bases. The CDR3 loop spans 16 amino acids. Germline V gives CDR1 SEHNR, CDR2 FQNEAQ (reference sequence). With 5 bases clipped from V and 4 bases from J, the junction kept 12 bases outside the gene matches. The CDR3: CASSNTRQGLGTEAFF. The DNA of the CDR3 is TGTGCCAGCAGCAACACACGACAGGGGCTGGGCACTGAAGCTTTCTTT. The complete variable domain, with remaining parts taken from reference TRBV7-9 and TRBJ1-1, reads DTGVSQNPRHKITKRGQNVTFRCDPISEHNRLYWYRQTLGQGPEFLTYFQNEAQLEKSRLLSDRFSAERPKGSFSTLEIQRTEQGDSAMYLCASSNTRQGLGTEAFFGQGTRLTVV.

This clonotype was counted a few times. The DNA of the CDR3 is TGTGCCAGCAGCTTCCGGGACACAAACAATGAGCAGTTCTTC. Its protein is CASSFRDTNNEQFF. The chain is built from TRBV7-9 and TRBJ2-1, with D perhaps TRBD1 (6 bases). Germline V lookup: CDR1 SEHNR, CDR2 FQNEAQ (reference sequence). V gave up 3 bases and J gave up 5 bases, with 11 bases separating them. The CDR3 has 14 residues. Complete variable domain (other parts from reference TRBV7-9 and TRBJ2-1): DTGVSQNPRHKITKRGQNVTFRCDPISEHNRLYWYRQTLGQGPEFLTYFQNEAQLEKSRLLSDRFSAERPKGSFSTLEIQRTEQGDSAMYLCASSFRDTNNEQFFGPGTRLTVL.

This sequence joins TRBV29-1 and TRBJ2-7; D perhaps matches TRBD2 (6 bases). Trimming pared 7 bases from V and 0 bases from J, leaving 22 bases between. The CDR3 is 16 amino acids. The germline V gene has CDR1 SQVTM and CDR2 ANQGSEA. CDR3 amino acids: CSAVAGIAISSYEQYF. In DNA form, the CDR3 reads TGCAGCGCCGTGGCGGGGATAGCGATTAGCTCCTACGAGCAGTACTTC.

The table lists this clonotype with a few counts. The CDR3 DNA is TGTGCCAGCAGTCTGTGGATGGGGGCAGATACGCAGTATTTT. The encoded protein is CASSLWMGADTQYF. The chain links TRBV12-3 or TRBV12-4 to TRBJ2-3, with D perhaps TRBD1 or TRBD2 (5 bases each). With 5 bases removed from V and 4 bases from J, the gap between germline ends came to 13 bases. The CDR3 length is 14 residues.

This clonotype was recorded a few times. The rearrangement joins TRBV29-1 to TRBJ2-7; D is ambiguous. CDR1 SQVTM and CDR2 ANQGSEA come from the germline V gene. With 5 bases removed from V and 3 bases from J, the gap between germline ends came to 11 bases. This CDR3 contains 12 residues. Written as DNA, the CDR3 is TGCAGCGTTCTTCGACCCAACTACGAGCAGTACTTC. This sequence encodes CSVLRPNYEQYF.

This clonotype has a handful of counts. The J gene is TRBJ2-7, the V gene TRBV10-2; the D gene is possibly TRBD2 (6 bases). V lost 7 bases to trimming and J lost 5 bases, with 9 bases between them. The CDR3 totals 11 residues. Per germline, CDR1 WSHSY and CDR2 SAAADI. The DNA for the CDR3 is TGCGCCAGCAATGCGGGGAACGAGCAGTACTTC. Residues: CASNAGNEQYF.

This clonotype occurred a few times. V usage is TRBV29-1 and J usage is TRBJ1-1; D remains ambiguous. The CDR3 loop spans 14 amino acids. Trimming removed 6 bases at V and 1 base at J, with 15 bases between. The germline CDR1 and CDR2 sequences are SQVTM and ANQGSEA. The CDR3 loop reads CSVAGNPPNTEAFF. CDR3 bases: TGCAGCGTAGCCGGGAATCCTCCGAACACTGAAGCTTTCTTT.

The chain couples TRBV12-3 or TRBV12-4 to TRBJ2-2; 8 bases map to TRBD2. V lost 8 bases, J lost 6 bases, and 8 bases stayed unmatched. CDR3 length equals 14 residues. The CDR3 coding sequence is TGTGCCAGCGTATCGGGGGGGCCGTCCGGGGAGCTGTTTTTT. Its translation: CASVSGGPSGELFF.

This clonotype was observed a few times. The chain is built from TRBV9 and TRBJ2-3; D is ambiguous. The germline V and J ends were trimmed by 4 bases and 0 bases, with 18 bases remaining between them. CDR1 and CDR2 from the germline V gene are SGDLS and YYNGEE. CDR3 length: 17 amino acids. This chain's CDR3 is CASSLTPRILSTDTQYF. CDR3 DNA sequence: TGTGCCAGCAGCCTCACCCCTCGGATCCTTAGCACAGATACGCAGTATTTT.

This clonotype came up a few times. The chain carries TRBV24-1 and TRBJ2-1; a possible D gene is TRBD2 (7 bases). The germline V gene encodes CDR1 KGHDR and CDR2 SFDVKD. The V end was cut by 9 bases, the J end by 7 bases, with 15 bases between. The CDR3 is 13 residues long. The CDR3 reads CATGGAHTNEQFF. CDR3 DNA sequence: TGTGCCACCGGGGGGGCCCACACAAATGAGCAGTTCTTC.

The CDR3 loop is CASSFEGAVTDTQYF. The CDR3 DNA reads TGCGCCAGCAGCTTTGAGGGGGCGGTCACAGATACGCAGTATTTT. The chain is built from TRBV5-1 and TRBJ2-3; 7 bases fit TRBD1. Germline V gives CDR1 SGHRS, CDR2 YFSETQ. The CDR3 contains 15 residues. Losses at the gene ends were 2 bases for V and 2 bases for J; bases not matched to a gene: 5.

This sequence joins TRBV29-1 and TRBJ2-3; D is unclear. The CDR3 extends over 14 amino acids. Trimming left V 0 bases short and J 0 bases short, with 7 bases between. The germline CDR1 and CDR2 sequences are SQVTM and ANQGSEA. The CDR3 is CSVEDLPSTDTQYF. The CDR3, as DNA: TGCAGCGTTGAAGATCTTCCAAGCACAGATACGCAGTATTTT.

CDR3 amino acids: CASNPTRGGGTDTQYF. In nucleotides, the CDR3 is TGTGCCAGCAACCCAACGCGGGGCGGGGGCACAGATACGCAGTATTTT. The chain recombines TRBV11-2 with TRBJ2-3; perhaps TRBD2 as D (6 bases). The CDR3 covers 16 residues. Germline V lookup: CDR1 SGHAT, CDR2 FQNNGV. V lost 7 bases to trimming and J lost 1 base, with 18 bases between them.

This rearrangement joins TRBV20-1 to TRBJ2-5, with 9 positions matching TRBD2. The CDR3 sequence is 16 residues long. CDR1 is DFQATT and CDR2 is SNEGSKA in the germline V gene (reference sequence). V shed 0 bases and J 1 base; nucleotides not matched to a gene: 6. The chain's CDR3 is CSARDPGTSSQETQYF. CDR3 nucleotides: TGCAGTGCTAGAGATCCCGGGACTAGCAGCCAAGAGACCCAGTACTTC.

This clonotype showed up many times. This chain connects TRBV20-1 to TRBJ2-7; 8 nucleotides line up with TRBD1. V shed 6 bases, J shed 2 bases, and the junction held 12 bases outside the gene matches. Germline CDR1 DFQATT, CDR2 SNEGSKA (reference sequence). This CDR3 spans 15 amino acids. CDR3 DNA: TGCAGTGCCCGAGAGGAACTCAGGGGGCCCTACGAGCAGTACTTC. This translates into CSAREELRGPYEQYF.

This clonotype turned up a few times. The chain uses TRBV29-1 and TRBJ2-1; 8 nucleotides match TRBD1. CDR1 is SQVTM and CDR2 is ANQGSEA in the germline V gene. The CDR3 length is 15 residues. J gave up 2 bases and V 2 bases, and 5 bases lay outside the gene matches. CDR3 sequence (DNA): TGCAGCGTTGAATCCGCAGGGGGCGCCTACAATGAGCAGTTCTTC. It yields the protein CSVESAGGAYNEQFF.

The sample holds a few counts of this clonotype. The chain recombines TRBV3-1 with TRBJ2-1; D remains ambiguous. Germline CDR1 is LGHDT and CDR2 is YNNKEL (reference sequence). Trimming took 4 bases from V and 6 from J, leaving 25 bases between them. The CDR3 has 18 amino acids. This CDR3 is CASSPSPLRYVFGNEQFF. The CDR3 region has the DNA TGTGCCAGCAGCCCAAGCCCCTTGAGGTATGTTTTTGGCAATGAGCAGTTCTTC.

The sample holds a few counts of this clonotype. This chain connects TRBV20-1 to TRBJ2-7; D is perhaps TRBD2 (6 bases). The germline V and J ends were trimmed by 3 bases and 2 bases, with 17 bases remaining between them. The germline gives CDR1 DFQATT, CDR2 SNEGSKA (reference sequence). This CDR3 region has 15 residues. CDR3 loop: CSARGDSVSPYEQYF. Here the CDR3 DNA reads TGCAGTGCTAGGGGGGACTCCGTATCCCCCTACGAGCAGTACTTC.

The chain uses TRBV27 and TRBJ2-1, with a tentative D call TRBD2 (5 bases). Trimming removed 0 bases from V and 0 bases from J, with 9 bases in between. The length of the CDR3 is 16 residues. Looked up from germline, CDR1 is MNHEY and CDR2 is SMNVEV (reference sequence). CDR3 sequence: CASSLSSGDSYNEQFF. The CDR3 coding sequence is TGTGCCAGCAGTTTATCGAGCGGTGACTCCTACAATGAGCAGTTCTTC.

This clonotype was seen only once. The chain is built from TRBV7-9 and TRBJ2-2; no firm D call. The V and J ends lost 4 bases and 6 bases respectively, with 6 bases between them. The CDR3 is 12 amino acids. CDR1 and CDR2 (germline): SEHNR, FQNEAQ (reference sequence). The CDR3: CASSWVAGELFF. The CDR3, as DNA: TGTGCCAGCAGCTGGGTCGCCGGGGAGCTGTTTTTT. The full variable domain, in which reference TRBV7-9 and TRBJ2-2 provide the parts outside the CDR3, is DTGVSQNPRHKITKRGQNVTFRCDPISEHNRLYWYRQTLGQGPEFLTYFQNEAQLEKSRLLSDRFSAERPKGSFSTLEIQRTEQGDSAMYLCASSWVAGELFFGEGSRLTVL.

This clonotype showed up just a few times. This rearrangement joins TRBV4-1 to TRBJ1-1, with a possible D match to TRBD1 (5 bases). Germline CDR1 is MGHRA and CDR2 is YSYEKL. CDR3 length equals 16 residues. V lost 0 bases, J lost 1 base, and 12 bases lay in between. The CDR3: CASSQEFGGRNTEAFF. As DNA, the CDR3 is TGCGCCAGCAGCCAAGAATTTGGGGGACGGAACACTGAAGCTTTCTTT.

The sample holds a few counts of this clonotype. The chain uses TRBV2 and TRBJ2-7; unclear D gene. CDR1 and CDR2 from the germline V gene are SNHLY and FYNNEI. CDR3 size: 13 residues. Trimming stripped 4 bases from V and 3 bases from J, with 10 bases between. CDR3 protein: CASSARSHYEQYF. In DNA, the CDR3 is TGTGCCAGCAGTGCCCGCTCCCACTACGAGCAGTACTTC. Variable domain in full (rest from reference TRBV2 and TRBJ2-7): EPEVTQTPSHQVTQMGQEVILRCVPISNHLYFYWYRQILGQKVEFLVSFYNNEISEKSEIFDDQFSVERPDGSNFTLKIRSTKLEDSAMYFCASSARSHYEQYFGPGTRLTVT.

This clonotype was seen a handful of times. This chain uses TRBV4-2 with TRBJ2-1; TRBD2 matches at 8 bases. CDR1 LGHNA and CDR2 YNFKEQ come from the germline V gene. V was pared by 4 bases and J by 3 bases, with 14 bases of the junction left unmatched. This CDR3 is built from 18 residues. In nucleotides, the CDR3 is TGTGCCAGCAGCCTTCCGAGTTCGGGGGGGAGGGGCTACAATGAGCAGTTCTTC. Translation gives CASSLPSSGGRGYNEQFF.

In this sample, this clonotype turned up a few times. This chain joins TRBV5-6 and TRBJ2-7, with D perhaps TRBD2 (6 bases). CDR1 and CDR2 from the germline V gene are SGHDT and YYEEEE. Trimming cost V 3 bases and J 6 bases, with 19 bases left between them. CDR3 length equals 15 residues. The CDR3 loop is CASSSPGLMQGEQYF. CDR3 nucleotide sequence: TGTGCCAGCAGCTCACCGGGACTCATGCAAGGCGAGCAGTACTTC.

The V call is TRBV28, the J call TRBJ2-1, with a weak D call TRBD1 (6 bases). Germline assignment: CDR1 MDHEN and CDR2 SYDVKM. The CDR3 extends over 15 amino acids. Trimming left V 3 bases short and J 7 bases short, with 16 bases between. CDR3 in amino acids: CASSLGIQGENEQFF. CDR3 bases: TGTGCCAGCAGTTTGGGTATACAGGGTGAAAATGAGCAGTTCTTC.

This clonotype was picked up a small number of times. This sequence joins TRBV3-1 and TRBJ1-2, with unresolved D. The CDR3 totals 14 residues. V was pared by 1 base and J by 5 bases, with 11 bases between. Germline loops: CDR1 LGHDT, CDR2 YNNKEL (reference sequence). The DNA of the CDR3 is TGTGCCAGCAGCCAAGTGGGTAGGGAGTATGGCTACACCTTC. Protein sequence: CASSQVGREYGYTF. The complete variable domain, with remaining parts taken from reference TRBV3-1 and TRBJ1-2, reads DTAVSQTPKYLVTQMGNDKSIKCEQNLGHDTMYWYKQDSKKFLKIMFSYNNKELIINETVPNRFSPKSPDKAHLNLHINSLELGDSAVYFCASSQVGREYGYTFGSGTRLTVV.

This clonotype was picked up a small number of times. The rearrangement uses TRBV7-9 and TRBJ2-7; TRBD1 is a possible D gene (6 bases). The CDR3 covers 15 residues. Germline values: CDR1 SEHNR, CDR2 FQNEAQ (reference sequence). Trimming took off 3 bases at V and 2 bases at J, with 14 bases between the two ends. The CDR3 nucleotides read TGTGCCAGCAGCTTGTCCCCAGGGGTGGCCTACGAGCAGTACTTC. Protein: CASSLSPGVAYEQYF.